What follows is one T cell receptor (beta chain) and its context. The antigen remains unidentified. 13 Jbeta primers and 60 Vbeta primers were used for the PCR. Method: immunoSEQ multiplex PCR; TCRdb's copy keeps in-frame clones and lacks some. The sample shows 100,000 to 120,000 clones, roughly four fifths of them seen only once. This sample was included in a study of cytomegalovirus exposure and HLA in healthy donors. This CDR3 comprises 13 residues. The ends were cut back, 2 bases at V and 5 bases at J, with 6 bases in the middle. CDR1 is MDHEN, CDR2 SYDVKM, per germline. Findings of the study overall: There were several of the most significant clusters that appeared linked to common viral pathogens in a later analysis. When a later analysis compared HLA-associated TCR beta chains with equally common others, the HLA-associated chains turned out to be more clonally expanded and to have lower generation probabilities. The study listed 150 to 200 cytomegalovirus-associated TCR beta chains. Specific recognition of CMV antigens was confirmed in vitro for a few chains (all CMV-associated).

This chain uses TRBV28 with TRBJ2-2; TRBD2 is a possible D gene (5 bases). The receptor comes from a woman aged 18-29 years in good health and CMV-seronegative. The specimen was PBMCs. CDR3 loop: CASSLPGTGELFF. The CDR3 DNA is TGTGCCAGCAGTTTACCGGGAACCGGGGAGCTGTTTTTT.